This T cell receptor (beta chain) was obtained from a study of blood T cell repertoires in COVID-19. The table came from immunoSEQ multiplex PCR; TCRdb's copy has only in-frame clones and leaves some out. The sample contains roughly 75,000 clones, 80% to 90% of which appear only once. The CDR3 is 13 residues long. Trimming shortened V by 4 bases and J by 2 bases, and 9 bases separated the two germline ends. The germline gives CDR1 SGHKS, CDR2 YYEKEE (reference sequence). Sequenced input: peripheral blood. This clonotype was obtained from a man aged 60 to 75 with acute or convalescent COVID-19. The V gene is TRBV5-5, the J gene TRBJ2-5; D is perhaps TRBD1 (6 bases). The CDR3 protein is CASSRDIQETQYF. In nucleotides, the CDR3 is TGTGCCAGCAGCCGGGACATACAAGAGACCCAGTACTTC.